Here is one T cell receptor (beta chain) with its context. Its antigen is currently unknown. This sample was included in a study of graft-versus-host responses after intestinal transplantation. General study findings and limits: Detection of GvH clones occurred in recipient marrow, and some had their first appearance in ileum or blood. Early post-transplant HvG declines tracked with peak circulating GvH clone levels.

This CDR3 region has 13 residues. Trimming cost V 5 bases and J 7 bases, with 15 bases left between them. Germline CDR1 SGHAT, CDR2 FQNNGV. Clones were read by immunoSEQ multiplex PCR, and TCRdb kept only the in-frame ones, dropping some. This sample has just under 65,000 clones; 85% to 95% occur once, and the top ten carry about 1.5%. This clonotype originated in a human donor who was the organ donor for an intestinal transplant. This chain uses TRBV11-2 with TRBJ2-7, with a tentative D call TRBD1 (6 bases). The sequencing used unstimulated CD8+ T cells sorted from spleen or lymph node cells, collected before transplant. This chain's CDR3 is CASSPFWGREQYF. The DNA of the CDR3 is TGTGCCAGCAGCCCCTTTTGGGGGCGGGAGCAGTACTTC.